A single sample gave rise to the 29 T cell receptor beta chains below, sequenced in a study of blood T cell repertoires in COVID-19 (dated by TCRdb to the early 2020s). The receptor library was made with the immunoSEQ multiplex PCR assay. In its TCRdb copy, this immuneACCESS table keeps in-frame sequences only and misses some clones. Where compared with another copy, unresolved V genes explain less than half of these, and the others have no known cause. This sample gives about 180,000 clones in total; about 89% of them show up just once. The leading ten clones occupy 1.9% of the sample. Sequenced input: peripheral blood. These receptor sequences come from a man aged 18 to 29 who had recovered from COVID-19.

The chain recombines TRBV7-2 with TRBJ1-6; D is unresolved. V lost 2 bases to trimming and J lost 7 bases, with 12 bases between them. Germline V gene lookup returns CDR1 SGHTA and CDR2 FQGNSA. The CDR3 contains 15 residues. Written as DNA, the CDR3 is TGTGCCAGCAGCTTAAGACTAACCCTCAATTCACCCCTCCACTTT. Amino acids: CASSLRLTLNSPLHF.

This chain joins TRBV9 and TRBJ1-5; 7 bases are a match to TRBD1. CDR1 SGDLS and CDR2 YYNGEE come from the germline V gene. This CDR3 has 14 amino acids. The J segment lost 9 bases and the V segment lost 0 bases, leaving 6 bases of the junction unmatched. The CDR3 nucleotides read TGTGCCAGCAGCGTAGGAGGGGGCTCGTGGCCCCAGCATTTT. It specifies CASSVGGGSWPQHF.

The chain combines TRBV10-3 with TRBJ2-2; 15 positions match TRBD2. Per the germline V gene, CDR1 is ENHRY and CDR2 is SYGVKD. V was clipped by 11 bases and J by 4 bases; unmatched bases: 8. The CDR3 sequence is 16 residues long. The CDR3 bases are TGTGCCGTAGGACTAGCGGGAGGGCTGAGCACCGGGGAGCTGTTTTTT. Protein: CAVGLAGGLSTGELFF.

This chain joins TRBV3-1 (or the pseudogene TRBV3-2) and TRBJ2-5; 10 positions agree with TRBD2. From germline, CDR1 is LGHDT and CDR2 YNNKEL (reference sequence). V lost 1 base to trimming and J lost 2 bases; unmatched junction nucleotides: 13. The CDR3 has 19 residues. The CDR3 region has the DNA TGTGCCAGCAGCCAAGTTTGGATCGGTAGCGGGGGGTTTCAAGAGACCCAGTACTTC. Its translation is CASSQVWIGSGGFQETQYF.

J is TRBJ1-2 and V is TRBV6-5; 8 bases map to TRBD1. This CDR3 contains 14 residues. Germline trimming cut 5 bases from V and 3 bases from J; bases unmatched to any gene: 5. Per germline, CDR1 MNHEY and CDR2 SVGAGI. The CDR3 spells CASSRTGYDYGYTF. The CDR3, as DNA: TGTGCCAGCAGTAGGACAGGGTATGACTATGGCTACACCTTC.

The chain joins TRBV29-1 to TRBJ1-4; 9 bases fit TRBD1. Looked up from germline, CDR1 is SQVTM and CDR2 is ANQGSEA. Losses at the gene ends were 7 bases for V and 4 bases for J; bases not matched to a gene: 7. The CDR3 is 14 amino acids. CDR3 in amino acids: CSARLTGGNEKLFF. CDR3 nucleotides: TGCAGCGCCAGACTGACAGGGGGTAATGAAAAACTGTTTTTT.

The rearrangement uses TRBV15 and TRBJ1-6; tentative D call: TRBD1 (6 bases). Germline V gene data show CDR1 as LNHNV and CDR2 as YYDKDF (reference sequence). The CDR3 has 16 amino acids. V gave up 5 bases and J gave up 3 bases, with 14 bases separating them. CDR3 in DNA: TGTGCCACCAGCGACGGGAGGGGGAACTATAATTCACCCCTCCACTTT. It codes for CATSDGRGNYNSPLHF.

The chain links TRBV7-8 to TRBJ2-1; tentatively, D is TRBD1 (5 bases). The CDR3 sequence is 15 residues long. CDR1 and CDR2 from the germline V gene are SGHVS and FQNEAQ. The germline V and J ends were trimmed by 1 base and 0 bases, with 7 bases remaining between them. CDR3 sequence reads: CASSLDRRSYNEQFF. The CDR3, as DNA: TGTGCCAGCAGCTTAGACAGGCGCTCCTACAATGAGCAGTTCTTC.

The chain carries TRBV28 and TRBJ2-7, with D possibly matching TRBD2 (5 bases). Germline lookup yields CDR1 MDHEN and CDR2 SYDVKM. Trimming took off 8 bases at V and 3 bases at J, with 8 bases between the two ends. The CDR3 has 11 amino acids. Here the CDR3 DNA reads TGTGCCAGCCGGGATCTCTACGAGCAGTACTTC. Encoded protein: CASRDLYEQYF.

The CDR3 protein is CASSETIGSYNEQFF. DNA for the CDR3: TGCGCCAGCAGCGAAACCATAGGGAGCTACAATGAGCAGTTCTTC. The V and J genes are TRBV4-3 and TRBJ2-1, with D perhaps TRBD2 (5 bases). Germline loops: CDR1 LGHNA, CDR2 YSLEER. The CDR3 spans 15 residues. V lost 5 bases and J lost 3, with 14 bases in between.

This clone appeared once. J is TRBJ1-3 and V is TRBV18; D gene unclear. Per the germline V gene, CDR1 is KGHSH and CDR2 is LQKENI. The V end lost 1 base, the J end lost 1 base, and 11 bases lay between the germline ends. The CDR3 has 16 amino acids. The CDR3 here is CASSPLRPYSGNTIYF. As DNA, the CDR3 is TGTGCCAGCTCACCACTGCGTCCGTATTCTGGAAACACCATATATTTT.

The chain joins TRBV7-2 to TRBJ2-5, with a tentative D call TRBD2 (5 bases). CDR3 length: 14 amino acids. V was clipped by 5 bases and J by 2 bases, with 12 bases between them. Per the germline V gene, CDR1 is SGHTA and CDR2 is FQGNSA. CDR3 DNA: TGTGCCAGCAGCCCTAGCTTCGGGCAAGAGACCCAGTACTTC. Amino acids: CASSPSFGQETQYF.

This clone was picked up one time. The V call is TRBV19, the J call TRBJ2-2; D perhaps matches TRBD1 (6 bases). Germline CDR1 and CDR2: LNHDA and SQIVND (reference sequence). With 2 bases removed from V and 4 bases from J, the gap between germline ends came to 17 bases. The CDR3 contains 17 residues. In DNA, the CDR3 is TGTGCCAGTAGTATAAACGTCCCCAGAGGGGGCACCGGGGAGCTGTTTTTT. It codes for CASSINVPRGGTGELFF.

This clone showed up just once. The chain joins TRBV5-5 to TRBJ2-1; 11 nucleotides line up with TRBD2. Germline assignment: CDR1 SGHKS and CDR2 YYEKEE (reference sequence). There are 18 residues in the CDR3. V lost 5 bases to trimming and J lost 0 bases; unmatched junction nucleotides: 10. The CDR3 nucleotides are TGTGCCAGCAGTCCCGGACTAGCGGGCGGGAGCTCCTACAATGAGCAGTTCTTC. This sequence encodes CASSPGLAGGSSYNEQFF.

The chain carries TRBV7-2 and TRBJ1-2; D is undetermined. CDR1 is SGHTA and CDR2 is FQGNSA in the germline V gene. The CDR3 has 14 residues. V was trimmed by 1 base and J by 2 bases, leaving 8 bases between them. CDR3 in DNA: TGTGCCAGCAGCTTAGGGAGGGTAAACTATGGCTACACCTTC. As protein: CASSLGRVNYGYTF.

This clone was detected only once. V gene TRBV9 combines with J gene TRBJ2-3; TRBD2 is a possible D gene (5 bases). The CDR3 extends over 16 amino acids. V lost 0 bases and J 0 bases, leaving 11 bases between the germline ends. The germline V gene encodes CDR1 SGDLS and CDR2 YYNGEE. CDR3 loop: CASSVGGGFSTDTQYF. CDR3 DNA sequence: TGTGCCAGCAGCGTAGGCGGCGGGTTTAGCACAGATACGCAGTATTTT.

This chain joins TRBV27 and TRBJ1-1; 12 nucleotides match TRBD1. Germline CDR1 MNHEY, CDR2 SMNVEV (reference sequence). Losses at the gene ends were 2 bases for V and 9 bases for J; bases not matched to a gene: 4. This CDR3 has 14 amino acids. CDR3 DNA: TGTGCCAGCAGTTTAGGGACAGGGGGCCAGAAAGCTTTCTTT. Translation: CASSLGTGGQKAFF.

Notes on this clone: This sample includes further DNA sequences coding for the same CDR3. The chain couples TRBV30 to TRBJ2-7; D is unclear. Germline CDR1 GTSNPN, CDR2 SVGIG (reference sequence). This CDR3 region has 11 residues. V lost 3 bases to trimming and J lost 2 bases, with 5 bases between them. The CDR3 DNA reads TGTGCCTGGAGCCGGGCCTACGAGCAGTACTTC. Translated: CAWSRAYEQYF.

On this clone: Other DNA sequences in this sample translate to the same CDR3. This chain joins TRBV5-1 and TRBJ2-7, with a weak D call TRBD1 (6 bases). The length of the CDR3 is 12 residues. The germline V gene encodes CDR1 SGHRS and CDR2 YFSETQ. The germline V and J ends were trimmed by 2 bases and 3 bases, with 6 bases remaining between them. The CDR3 region is CASSLQGYEQYF. The CDR3 DNA is TGCGCCAGCAGCTTACAGGGCTACGAGCAGTACTTC.

This rearrangement joins TRBV7-2 to TRBJ2-4; weak D call: TRBD1 (5 bases). The CDR3 consists of 14 residues. Trimming shortened V by 5 bases and J by 3 bases, and 11 bases separated the two germline ends. Germline V lookup: CDR1 SGHTA, CDR2 FQGNSA. The CDR3 DNA sequence: TGTGCCAGCAGCCAGGGTCTTGGCAAAAACATTCAGTACTTC. Translation gives CASSQGLGKNIQYF. Combining the CDR3 with reference TRBV7-2 and TRBJ2-4 gives the whole variable domain GAGVSQSPSNKVTEKGKDVELRCDPISGHTALYWYRQSLGQGLEFLIYFQGNSAPDKSGLPSDRFSAERTGGSVSTLTIQRTQQEDSAVYLCASSQGLGKNIQYFGAGTRLSVL.

The chain couples TRBV19 to TRBJ2-1; the match to TRBD2 covers 13 bases. The junction had 13 bases not matched to a gene; V was cut back by 10 bases and J by 7 bases. This CDR3 has 16 amino acids. Germline CDR1 reads LNHDA; CDR2 reads SQIVND (reference sequence). The CDR3: CATHYTGTSGKNEQFF. Written as DNA, the CDR3 is TGTGCCACTCACTACACCGGGACTAGCGGGAAAAATGAGCAGTTCTTC. Drawing the rest from reference TRBV19 and TRBJ2-1, the complete variable domain is DGGITQSPKYLFRKEGQNVTLSCEQNLNHDAMYWYRQDPGQGLRLIYYSQIVNDFQKGDIAEGYSVSREKKESFPLTVTSAQKNPTAFYLCATHYTGTSGKNEQFFGPGTRLTVL.

This sequence joins TRBV6-2 or TRBV6-3 and TRBJ2-1, with a tentative D call TRBD1 (6 bases). The CDR3 has 15 amino acids. Germline assignment: CDR1 MNHEY and CDR2 SVGEGT. V lost 6 bases and J lost 2, with 14 bases in between. Written as DNA, the CDR3 is TGTGCCAGCAGCTCCAGGGGATCCCCCTACAATGAGCAGTTCTTC. Its translation: CASSSRGSPYNEQFF.

The rearrangement uses TRBV6-5 and TRBJ2-3; D is perhaps TRBD2 (7 bases). V was cut by 0 bases and J by 4 bases, with 11 bases left in between. The germline gives CDR1 MNHEY, CDR2 SVGAGI. The CDR3 length is 15 residues. CDR3 residues: CASSYSGGQADTQYF. CDR3 coding DNA: TGTGCCAGCAGTTACTCGGGGGGGCAGGCAGATACGCAGTATTTT.

V and J are TRBV29-1 and TRBJ1-2; 7 bases fit TRBD1. Germline V gene data show CDR1 as SQVTM and CDR2 as ANQGSEA. Trimming cost V 3 bases and J 5 bases; bases outside gene matches: 15. The CDR3 extends over 16 amino acids. CDR3 coding DNA: TGCAGCGTTGATTGGGAGAGACCGGGACAGCTTTATGGCTACACCTTC. This codes for CSVDWERPGQLYGYTF.

CDR3 amino acids: CATSNLGAEETGELFF. DNA for the CDR3: TGTGCCACCAGCAACTTGGGGGCGGAAGAAACCGGGGAGCTGTTTTTT. J is TRBJ2-2 and V is TRBV15; perhaps TRBD1 as D (6 bases). This CDR3 has 16 amino acids. Germline loops: CDR1 LNHNV, CDR2 YYDKDF (reference sequence). Between the trimmed V and J ends, which lost 4 bases and 5 bases, there was a span of 17 bases.

Regarding this clone: In the same sample, other DNA sequences code for this CDR3. The chain couples TRBV15 to TRBJ1-2; 8 positions agree with TRBD1. Unmatched junction bases numbered 3, after V lost 1 base and J lost 8 bases. Germline CDR1 LNHNV, CDR2 YYDKDF (reference sequence). The CDR3 loop spans 13 amino acids. CDR3 residues: CATSRGGTGGYTF. The CDR3 DNA is TGTGCCACCAGCAGAGGGGGGACAGGCGGCTACACCTTC.

The chain couples TRBV15 to TRBJ2-7, with 8 nucleotides matching TRBD2. This CDR3 has 17 residues. CDR1 and CDR2 from the germline V gene are LNHNV and YYDKDF (reference sequence). Unmatched junction bases numbered 13, after V lost 5 bases and J lost 1 base. DNA of the CDR3: TGTGCCACCAGCCCCGGGAGGGGAATGAATCCGTCCTACGAGCAGTACTTC. Residues: CATSPGRGMNPSYEQYF.

The chain joins TRBV4-3 to TRBJ1-4; 7 bases align to TRBD1. V lost 1 base to trimming and J lost 6 bases; unmatched junction nucleotides: 5. In germline, CDR1 is LGHNA, CDR2 YSLEER. This CDR3 is 15 amino acids long. The CDR3 reads CASSQGDREDEKLFF. Here the CDR3 DNA reads TGCGCCAGCAGCCAAGGAGACAGGGAGGATGAAAAACTGTTTTTT.

The rearrangement links TRBV6-5 to TRBJ1-3, with a tentative D call TRBD1 (5 bases). The CDR3 has 15 residues. Trimming removed 4 bases from V and 1 base from J, with 11 bases in between. Germline V gene sequence: CDR1 MNHEY, CDR2 SVGAGI. The CDR3 reads CASSLGGFSGNTIYF. Here the CDR3 DNA reads TGTGCCAGCAGTTTGGGGGGTTTTTCTGGAAACACCATATATTTT.